The 2 T cell receptor beta chains below all came from one sample that was sequenced in a study of human T cells and chemical hapten exposure. Using its own MiXCR run on the RACE reads, TCRdb lists one record per CDR3 protein. The sample lists about 360,000 distinct CDR3 sequences, around 5% occurring once. Time point reported: patch test 1, 2 weeks after DPC sensitization. The treatment here: therapeutic diphenylcyclopropenone sensitization with weekly scalp DPC. The sequencing here drew on whole blood, taken in connection with sensitization to the hapten diphenylcyclopropenone (DPC). The receptors here all came from a woman in her fifties or sixties with alopecia areata. Some clones in this sample may be carry-over from other donors' samples.

This clonotype has ten or more counts. The chain links TRBV7-2 to TRBJ2-1; 7 bases agree with TRBD2. V lost 5 bases and J lost 0; bases outside the gene matches: 7. This CDR3 spans 16 amino acids. Germline CDR1 and CDR2: SGHTA and FQGNSA. The CDR3 coding sequence is TGTGCCAGCAGCACCGCTAGCGGAAGCTCCTACAATGAGCAGTTCTTC. Residues: CASSTASGSSYNEQFF.

On this clonotype itself: The germline gene is not matched at one end of the junction; a read error may be the cause. The J gene is TRBJ1-5, the V gene TRBV27, with 7 positions matching TRBD1. CDR1 and CDR2 (germline): MNHEY, SMNVEV (reference sequence). The CDR3 sequence is 14 residues long. CDR3 DNA: TGTACCAGCTGGGACGGGACAGTAAATCAGCCCCAGCATTTT. Its protein product is CTSWDGTVNQPQHF.